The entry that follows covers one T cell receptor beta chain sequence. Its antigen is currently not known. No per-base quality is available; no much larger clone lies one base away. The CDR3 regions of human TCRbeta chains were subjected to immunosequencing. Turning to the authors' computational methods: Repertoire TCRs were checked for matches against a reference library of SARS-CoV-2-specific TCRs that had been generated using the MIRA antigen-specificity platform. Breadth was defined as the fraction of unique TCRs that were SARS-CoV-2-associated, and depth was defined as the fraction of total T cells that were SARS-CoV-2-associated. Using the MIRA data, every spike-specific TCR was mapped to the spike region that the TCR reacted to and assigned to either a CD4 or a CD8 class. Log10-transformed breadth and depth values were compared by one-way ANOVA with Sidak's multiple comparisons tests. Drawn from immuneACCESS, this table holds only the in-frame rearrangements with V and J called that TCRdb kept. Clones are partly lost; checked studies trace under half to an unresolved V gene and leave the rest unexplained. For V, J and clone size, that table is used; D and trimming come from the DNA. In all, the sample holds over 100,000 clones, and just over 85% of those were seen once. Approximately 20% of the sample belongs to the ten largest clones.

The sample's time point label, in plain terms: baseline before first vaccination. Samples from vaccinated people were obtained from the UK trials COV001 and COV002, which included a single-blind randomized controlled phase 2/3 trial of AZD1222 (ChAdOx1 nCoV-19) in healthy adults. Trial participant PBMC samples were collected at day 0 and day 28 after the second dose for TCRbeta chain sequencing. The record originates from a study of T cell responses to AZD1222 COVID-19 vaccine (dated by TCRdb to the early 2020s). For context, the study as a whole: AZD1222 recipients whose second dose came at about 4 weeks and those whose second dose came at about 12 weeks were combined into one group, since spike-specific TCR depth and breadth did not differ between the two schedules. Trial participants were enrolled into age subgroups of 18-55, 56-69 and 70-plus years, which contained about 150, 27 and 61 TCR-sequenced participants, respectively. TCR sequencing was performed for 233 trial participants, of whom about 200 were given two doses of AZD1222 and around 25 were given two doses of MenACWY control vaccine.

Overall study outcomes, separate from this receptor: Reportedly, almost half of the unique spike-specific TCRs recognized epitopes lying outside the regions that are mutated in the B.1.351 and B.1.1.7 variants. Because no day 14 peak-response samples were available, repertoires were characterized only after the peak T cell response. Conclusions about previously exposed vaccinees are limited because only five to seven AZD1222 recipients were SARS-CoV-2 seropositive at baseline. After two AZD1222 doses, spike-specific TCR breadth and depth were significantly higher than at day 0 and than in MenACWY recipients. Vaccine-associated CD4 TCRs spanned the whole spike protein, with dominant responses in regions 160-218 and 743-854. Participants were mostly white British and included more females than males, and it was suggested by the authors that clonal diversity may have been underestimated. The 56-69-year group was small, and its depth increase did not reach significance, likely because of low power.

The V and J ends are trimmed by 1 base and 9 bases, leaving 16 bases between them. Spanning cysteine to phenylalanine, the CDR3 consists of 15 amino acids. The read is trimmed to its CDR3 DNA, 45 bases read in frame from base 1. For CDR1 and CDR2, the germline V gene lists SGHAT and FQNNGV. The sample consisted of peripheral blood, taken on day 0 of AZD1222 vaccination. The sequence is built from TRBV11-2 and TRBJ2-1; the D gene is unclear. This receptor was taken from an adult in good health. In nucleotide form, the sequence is TGTGCCAGCAGCTTAGTGGGCGGATCCTTTCTTGAGCAGTTCTTC. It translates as CASSLVGGSFLEQFF.